Each of the 20 T cell receptor beta chains below was sequenced from the same sample in a study of CD8 T cells in Susac syndrome. cDNA came from approximately 0.5 to 1 ug RNA primed by random hexamers. TCRdb called the immunoSEQ multiplex PCR reads again in MiXCR, with one record for every CDR3 protein. Of about 160,000 distinct CDR3 sequences listed, approximately 90% were seen once; the top ten hold around 0.087%. Sequenced material: CD4+ T cells from PBMCs. The receptor source for this set is a human donor in good health.

The chain has TRBV7-9 and TRBJ2-2; 11 bases line up with TRBD2. This CDR3 spans 16 amino acids. The germline CDR1 and CDR2 sequences are SEHNR and FQNEAQ (reference sequence). V shed 6 bases, J shed 4 bases, and the junction held 7 bases outside the gene matches. The CDR3 DNA follows: TGTGCCAGCAGTTGGACGGGGACTAGCGGCACCGGGGAGCTGTTTTTT. Residues: CASSWTGTSGTGELFF.

The rearrangement uses TRBV20-1 and TRBJ2-7, with 10 bases aligning to TRBD1. Germline values: CDR1 DFQATT, CDR2 SNEGSKA (reference sequence). This CDR3 contains 14 residues. V gave up 4 bases and J gave up 1 base; unmatched junction bases: 4. DNA for the CDR3: TGCAGTGCTACGACAGGGGGCTATTCCTACGAGCAGTACTTC. The encoded protein is CSATTGGYSYEQYF.

V gene TRBV4-1 combines with J gene TRBJ2-3; D remains ambiguous. The germline V gene encodes CDR1 MGHRA and CDR2 YSYEKL. The CDR3 contains 14 residues. Trimming shortened V by 2 bases and J by 5 bases, and 11 bases separated the two germline ends. For the CDR3, the DNA is TGCGCCAGCAGCCAATTTGGGTTCAGAGATACGCAGTATTTT. This translates into CASSQFGFRDTQYF.

The rearrangement joins TRBV18 to TRBJ1-2; no reliable D call. Trimming pared 0 bases from V and 3 bases from J, leaving 8 bases between. Per germline, CDR1 KGHSH and CDR2 LQKENI. The CDR3 runs to 14 residues. CDR3 bases: TGTGCCAGCTCACCACCGTCCAGAGACTATGGCTACACCTTC. Translated: CASSPPSRDYGYTF.

This sequence joins TRBV6-1 and TRBJ1-1; TRBD1 might be the D (5 bases). V was shortened by 3 bases and J by 4 bases, with 9 bases between the two germline ends. This CDR3 contains 13 residues. CDR1 is MNHNS, CDR2 SASEGT, per germline. The CDR3 nucleotides read TGTGCCAGCAGTGAGGAGGGGCGCACTGAAGCTTTCTTT. Protein: CASSEEGRTEAFF.

The chain employs TRBV6-2 or TRBV6-3 and TRBJ1-1; 10 nucleotides line up with TRBD1. The CDR3 consists of 13 residues. The trim removed 6 bases at V and 12 bases at J, leaving 10 bases unmatched. CDR1 and CDR2 (germline): MNHEY, SVGEGT. The CDR3 loop reads CASRGGTGAKTFF. The CDR3 DNA follows: TGTGCCAGCAGGGGTGGGACAGGGGCGAAGACTTTCTTT.

This clonotype was seen just once. The chain couples TRBV7-2 to TRBJ2-1; 13 bases are shared with TRBD2. The CDR3 runs to 16 residues. CDR1 and CDR2 from the germline V gene are SGHTA and FQGNSA. With V trimmed by 0 bases and J by 8 bases, 4 bases remained unmatched. This CDR3 is CASSLALAGGGHEQFF. CDR3 in DNA: TGTGCCAGCAGCTTAGCACTAGCGGGAGGGGGACATGAGCAGTTCTTC.

The chain is built from TRBV3-1 and TRBJ2-1; D perhaps matches TRBD1 (5 bases). The CDR3 runs 15 residues. V was shortened by 1 base and J by 0 bases, with 7 bases between the two germline ends. Germline CDR1 and CDR2: LGHDT and YNNKEL (reference sequence). CDR3 in DNA: TGTGCCAGCAGCCAAGGACAGAGCTCCTACAATGAGCAGTTCTTC. This codes for CASSQGQSSYNEQFF.

The CDR3 DNA reads TGCGCCAGCAGCTCGACAGGGTTCAATGAGCAGTTCTTC. Translating gives CASSSTGFNEQFF. The chain uses TRBV5-1 and TRBJ2-1; 7 bases map to TRBD1. This CDR3 region has 13 residues. Germline assignment: CDR1 SGHRS and CDR2 YFSETQ. With V trimmed by 3 bases and J by 6 bases, 3 bases remained unmatched.

V gene TRBV2 combines with J gene TRBJ2-5, with TRBD2 matching over 9 bases. CDR3 length: 15 residues. V shed 0 bases and J 4 bases; nucleotides not matched to a gene: 3. Germline loops: CDR1 SNHLY, CDR2 FYNNEI. The CDR3 is CASSEASGRGETQYF. The CDR3 region has the DNA TGTGCCAGCAGTGAAGCTAGCGGGAGAGGAGAGACCCAGTACTTC.

The chain is built from TRBV29-1 and TRBJ1-5; 10 bases are shared with TRBD1. The CDR3 is 15 residues long. CDR1 and CDR2 from the germline V gene are SQVTM and ANQGSEA. V was pared by 6 bases and J by 3 bases, with 8 bases of the junction left unmatched. Written as DNA, the CDR3 is TGCAGCGTCAGTTCCGGGACAGGGGACAATCAGCCCCAGCATTTT. It specifies CSVSSGTGDNQPQHF.

This clonotype has only one observation. This chain connects TRBV19 to TRBJ1-1; unclear D gene. V dropped 3 bases and J dropped 1 base, with 12 bases sitting between them. Germline CDR1 LNHDA, CDR2 SQIVND (reference sequence). The CDR3 is made up of 15 amino acids. CDR3 DNA: TGTGCCAGTAGTATCCTCCCTGGGTGGAACACTGAAGCTTTCTTT. It encodes CASSILPGWNTEAFF.

V usage is TRBV20-1 and J usage is TRBJ2-1; 10 bases are shared with TRBD2. The CDR3 length is 19 residues. The V segment lost 0 bases and the J segment 1 base; nucleotides outside the gene matches: 12. CDR1 and CDR2 from the germline V gene are DFQATT and SNEGSKA (reference sequence). The CDR3 loop reads CSARDLVVAGGISYNEQFF. CDR3 bases: TGCAGTGCTAGAGATCTGGTGGTAGCGGGAGGTATTTCCTACAATGAGCAGTTCTTC.

The chain links TRBV29-1 to TRBJ2-7; D is unresolved. The CDR3 has 10 residues. Germline-derived CDR1 and CDR2 are SQVTM and ANQGSEA. Trimming removed 4 bases at V and 3 bases at J, with 4 bases between. The CDR3 region is CSVVFYEQYF. The DNA for the CDR3 is TGCAGCGTTGTCTTCTACGAGCAGTACTTC.

The chain carries TRBV2 and TRBJ2-1, with D possibly matching TRBD2 (5 bases). The CDR3 covers 12 residues. Germline CDR1 reads SNHLY; CDR2 reads FYNNEI. V lost 7 bases, J lost 10 bases, and 14 bases lay in between. CDR3 bases: TGTGCCAGCAAGGGATCCGGGGTCGAGCAGTTCTTC. It yields the protein CASKGSGVEQFF.

The chain links TRBV3-1 to TRBJ2-3; 8 bases line up with TRBD1. After removal of 3 bases from V and 6 bases from J, the junction contained 5 bases not matched to a gene. The germline gives CDR1 LGHDT, CDR2 YNNKEL (reference sequence). The CDR3 extends over 14 amino acids. This CDR3 is CASSQITGGDTQYF. In DNA form, the CDR3 reads TGTGCCAGCAGCCAGATAACAGGGGGGGATACGCAGTATTTT.

The chain has TRBV6-5 and TRBJ2-1; TRBD1 might be the D (7 bases). CDR1 is MNHEY, CDR2 SVGAGI, per germline. V lost 6 bases and J 1 base, leaving 13 bases between the germline ends. This CDR3 is 15 amino acids long. CDR3 sequence (DNA): TGTGCCAGCAGCCCGACAGGGAGGTCCTACAATGAGCAGTTCTTC. This sequence encodes CASSPTGRSYNEQFF.

The chain employs TRBV24-1 and TRBJ1-3; D gene unclear. The CDR3 sequence is 14 residues long. Germline V CDR1 and CDR2: KGHDR, SFDVKD. V was cut by 2 bases and J by 4 bases, with 8 bases left in between. The CDR3 sequence: CATSDSRSGNTIYF. CDR3 in DNA: TGTGCCACCAGTGATTCCCGGTCCGGAAACACCATATATTTT.

The chain combines TRBV3-1 with TRBJ1-4, with unresolved D. V lost 1 base and J 4 bases, leaving 7 bases between the germline ends. This CDR3 region has 14 residues. The germline V gene encodes CDR1 LGHDT and CDR2 YNNKEL (reference sequence). The CDR3 coding sequence is TGTGCCAGCAGCCAAGGTCAGCTTAATGAAAAACTGTTTTTT. This encodes CASSQGQLNEKLFF.

The rearrangement joins TRBV19 to TRBJ2-2, with D possibly matching TRBD2 (5 bases). Trimming shortened V by 7 bases and J by 7 bases, and 16 bases separated the two germline ends. CDR1 and CDR2 (germline): LNHDA, SQIVND (reference sequence). The length of the CDR3 is 14 residues. The CDR3 DNA sequence: TGTGCCAGTACCCGACGAGGGCTTGACGGGGAGCTGTTTTTT. The encoded protein is CASTRRGLDGELFF.